This TCR beta chain comes out of a study of T cells in localized non-small cell lung cancer (TCRdb year 2020). In terms of the full investigation: The study analyzed T cell repertoires of over 200 early-stage NSCLC patients, comparing tumors and uninvolved tumor-adjacent lungs. The cohort was made up of around 240 treatment-naive NSCLC patients whose localized lung tumors had been resected. Of the NSCLC patients, fewer than 150 were male and about 97 were female, and the mean age was around 66 years.

Trimming costs V 10 bases and J 9 bases, and their ends lie 18 bases apart. Sequences MNHEY (CDR1) and SVGAGI (CDR2) are obtained from the germline V gene. The CDR3 numbers 13 residues from cysteine through phenylalanine. This entry keeps only the CDR3 DNA: 39 bases, framed from base 1. Remarks on this clone: Its antigen is unknown. The input lacks base qualities; no much larger clone sits a single base away.

At diagnosis, peripheral blood, uninvolved tumor-adjacent lung and tumor were collected and stored as a combination of fresh-frozen and FFPE material. Blood samples were analyzed as peripheral blood mononuclear cells for TCR repertoire profiling. TCR beta CDR3 regions were sequenced from DNA using the immunoSEQ Assay. The original methods were these. T cell density was computed as TCR beta template counts normalized to usable DNA estimated by amplifying housekeeping genes. Richness was estimated using the preseqR package, with extrapolation to 400,000 templates for PBMC samples and to 120,000 templates for tissue samples. Clonality was defined by subtracting Pielou's evenness from one. To identify tissue-enriched TCRs, differential abundance testing was run on productive amino-acid clonotypes with a minimum total count of 5 and an alpha of 0.1. The Jaccard Index and the Morisita Overlap Index were used to measure repertoire overlap between compartments. GLIPH grouped TCR beta CDR3s together with public tetramer-defined viral CDR3s, and a viral motif had to include at least three viral sequences and show V-gene enrichment. The immuneACCESS repertoire file appears here via TCRdb, limited to in-frame rearrangements. These files lack a portion of the clones; in checked studies, under half of the deficit traces to unresolved V genes, and the cause of the others is not known. V, J and clone size derive from that table, while D and trimming were established from the DNA sequence. In all, the sample holds under 20,000 clones, and approximately 91% of those were seen once. Roughly 29% of the sample is taken by the ten largest.

General study outcomes and caveats: Of the top 100 tumor clones, a median of about 53 were detected in paired uninvolved adjacent lung; around 27 were also among that lung's top 100. Because the study design was exploratory, TCR variables were selected using unadjusted p-values without false-discovery rate correction. Uninvolved tumor-adjacent lung showed the highest T cell clonality, higher than tumor, which suggests more focused antigenic responses in the uninvolved tumor-adjacent lung. Longer overall survival was associated with higher blood T cell density, whereas shorter survival was associated with higher adjacent-lung clonality. Because multi-region sequencing of the tumors was not done, intratumor heterogeneity could not be ruled out.

The chain was built from TRBV6-5 and TRBJ1-4; TRBD1 might be the D gene, on 5 matching bases. The sequence was obtained from a female donor aged 60 or older with stage III squamous cell lung carcinoma. This material consisted of peripheral blood, taken before any cancer treatment. The bases read TGTGCCACCTCCGGGACGGACATTAAAAAACTGTTTTTT. Translated, it gives CATSGTDIKKLFF.